This T cell receptor beta chain was documented in a study of blood T cell repertoires in COVID-19 (dated by TCRdb to about 2020). Notes on the research overall: Samples from collaborators originated in the United States, Italy and Spain and spanned both the acute and convalescent phases of COVID-19. The dataset comprised deeply sampled blood TCRbeta repertoires from subjects exposed to, actively infected with, or recovered from COVID-19. HLA class I and class II types, where available, came from metadata supplied by the sample provider rather than from assay-based typing. Nearly every sample came with metadata listing a de-identified subject ID, COVID-19 status, age in years and sex. The repertoires were released in a freely available public database intended as a resource for research on the immune response to SARS-CoV-2. The prospective study material was composed of cDNA or gDNA derived from T cells, B-cell-depleted T cells, or PBMCs. The samples were drawn from the first 160 participants of the ongoing ImmuneRACE study and from 1,254 subjects provided by 6 global collaborators. General findings and caveats noted by the study authors: The amount of clinical and demographic metadata varied by source and participant and was provided uncurated.

Enrolling through a virtual design, the prospective study's participants ranged in age from roughly 18 to 100 years and lived across more than 20 United States geographic areas. In the prospective study, cohorts were assigned on the basis of participant-reported clinical history obtained from a screening survey and a study questionnaire. Exposed participants were defined as having been in contact with someone with a PCR-confirmed or clinician-diagnosed COVID-19 case within 2 weeks of study entry. Mobile phlebotomists in the prospective study collected whole blood, serum and a nasopharyngeal or oropharyngeal swab from every participant. Prospective study participants could optionally give additional blood draws and questionnaires over an approximately 2-month period. Prospective study blood samples were shipped either frozen or at room temperature before DNA extraction. The CDR3 contains 16 residues, cysteine and phenylalanine counted. The CDR3 DNA has 48 bases and is translated from base 1.

In the case of this clone: What this receptor recognizes is not known. Base qualities were left out, and no much larger clone turns up one base away.

TCRbeta CDR3 regions were amplified from genomic DNA using the immunoSEQ Assay, a bias-controlled multiplex PCR. The paper's data handling went like this. Nucleated cell counts per sample were estimated from amplification of reference gene primers within the assay. To quantify the absolute abundance of each unique TCRbeta CDR3 rearrangement, sequence reads were collapsed and filtered. For each sample, productive Simpson clonality was calculated as the square root of Simpson's diversity index over productive rearrangements. Entries here come from immuneACCESS through TCRdb and include only in-frame sequences with V and J called. Some clones fail to appear in such tables; in the studies checked, an unresolved V gene covers under half of the shortfall, and the cause of the remainder is unknown. The V and J calls and clone size come from that table; D and trimming were worked out from the DNA. The sample yields a few hundred thousand clones; about 88% were counted once. The top ten constitute 1% of the sample.

This clonotype was obtained from a woman between 25 and 40 years old who had been exposed to COVID-19. Sequencing input: PBMCs or T cells enriched from blood (not recorded which). This receptor chain uses TRBV21-1 and TRBJ2-4; the D call of TRBD2 is as the table states it, not checked on the DNA. TRBV21-1 is a documented pseudogene. The CDR3 region: CASSFRRILAKNIQYF. The sequenced DNA is TGTGCCAGCAGTTTCAGGAGGATTCTGGCCAAAAACATTCAGTACTTC.